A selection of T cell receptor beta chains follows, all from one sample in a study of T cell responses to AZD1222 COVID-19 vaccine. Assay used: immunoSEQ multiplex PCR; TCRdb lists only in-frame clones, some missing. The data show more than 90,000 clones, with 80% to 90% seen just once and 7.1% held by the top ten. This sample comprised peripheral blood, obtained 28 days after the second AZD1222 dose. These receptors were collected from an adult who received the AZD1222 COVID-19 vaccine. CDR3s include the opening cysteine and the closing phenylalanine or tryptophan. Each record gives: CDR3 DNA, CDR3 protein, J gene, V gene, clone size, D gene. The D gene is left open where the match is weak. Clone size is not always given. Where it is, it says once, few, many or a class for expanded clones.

CDR3 DNA: TGTGCCAGCACCCTCAGCAGGACAGATACGCAGTATTTT; CDR3 protein: CASTLSRTDTQYF; J gene: TRBJ2-3; V gene: TRBV28; clone size: -; D gene: -
CDR3 DNA: TGTGCCAGCTCACAAGGGGGGAACTATGGCTACACCTTC; CDR3 protein: CASSQGGNYGYTF; J gene: TRBJ1-2; V gene: TRBV18; clone size: once; D gene: -
CDR3 DNA: TGTGCCAGCAGCAATTTCCGGGACTTTAGAGAAGCTTTCTTT; CDR3 protein: CASSNFRDFREAFF; J gene: TRBJ1-1; V gene: TRBV21-1; clone size: -; D gene: -
CDR3 DNA: TGTGCCAGCAGTCGACAGGGGGCGCTTGAAAAACTGTTTTTT; CDR3 protein: CASSRQGALEKLFF; J gene: TRBJ1-4; V gene: TRBV27; clone size: -; D gene: TRBD1
CDR3 DNA: TGTGCCAGCAGTGGGGGACTAGCGGGCGCCTACGAGCAGTACTTC; CDR3 protein: CASSGGLAGAYEQYF; J gene: TRBJ2-7; V gene: TRBV11-2; clone size: -; D gene: TRBD2
CDR3 DNA: TGTGCCAGCAGCGCCACTAGCGGGAGGAGTCAAAAAGAGACCCAGTACTTC; CDR3 protein: CASSATSGRSQKETQYF; J gene: TRBJ2-5; V gene: TRBV28; clone size: -; D gene: TRBD2
CDR3 DNA: TGTGCCAGCAGCTTAGGTCCGGGTGCGAACAATGAGCAGTTCTTC; CDR3 protein: CASSLGPGANNEQFF; J gene: TRBJ2-1; V gene: TRBV7-9; clone size: -; D gene: -
CDR3 DNA: TGTGCCAGCAGCTTAGCGCGAGGCGGAAACTATGGCTACACCTTC; CDR3 protein: CASSLARGGNYGYTF; J gene: TRBJ1-2; V gene: TRBV11-2; clone size: -; D gene: -
CDR3 DNA: TGTGCCAGCAGTTCATTACTAGCGGGGGGAGCAGATACGCAGTATTTT; CDR3 protein: CASSSLLAGGADTQYF; J gene: TRBJ2-3; V gene: TRBV6-5; clone size: -; D gene: TRBD2
CDR3 DNA: TGTGCCACCGCCCCCTGGGGGGACAGGAGATACGAGCAGTACTTC; CDR3 protein: CATAPWGDRRYEQYF; J gene: TRBJ2-7; V gene: TRBV28; clone size: few; D gene: TRBD1
CDR3 DNA: TGTGCCAGCAGCTTTGACCCCCCTCGCCGGGACAGGGGATCCTATAATTCACCCCTCCACTTT; CDR3 protein: CASSFDPPRRDRGSYNSPLHF; J gene: TRBJ1-6; V gene: TRBV7-6; clone size: -; D gene: TRBD1
CDR3 DNA: TGTGCCAGCAGCCAAGGGGGCGGGACAGGGGCCCGGGAGCAGTACTTC; CDR3 protein: CASSQGGGTGAREQYF; J gene: TRBJ2-7; V gene: TRBV3-1/TRBV3-2; clone size: -; D gene: TRBD1
CDR3 DNA: TGTGCCAGCAGCCACGGGACAGGGTCCGGCTACACCTTC; CDR3 protein: CASSHGTGSGYTF; J gene: TRBJ1-2; V gene: TRBV14; clone size: -; D gene: TRBD1
CDR3 DNA: TGCGCCAGCAGCCAAGTTGTGGGCCCGCCTTCTGGAAACACCATATATTTT; CDR3 protein: CASSQVVGPPSGNTIYF; J gene: TRBJ1-3; V gene: TRBV4-3; clone size: -; D gene: -
CDR3 DNA: TGTGCCACCAGTGATTTCGGCAGGGATGAGCAGTACTTC; CDR3 protein: CATSDFGRDEQYF; J gene: TRBJ2-7; V gene: TRBV24-1; clone size: -; D gene: -
CDR3 DNA: TGTGCCAGCAGTTCCCGGTGGTTCACCCGCTCCTACGAGCAGTACTTC; CDR3 protein: CASSSRWFTRSYEQYF; J gene: TRBJ2-7; V gene: TRBV28; clone size: few; D gene: -
CDR3 DNA: TGTGCCAGCAACCTTGGACAGGGGGCGGGTCAGCCCCAGCATTTT; CDR3 protein: CASNLGQGAGQPQHF; J gene: TRBJ1-5; V gene: TRBV2; clone size: -; D gene: TRBD1
CDR3 DNA: TGTGCCAGCAGCTACCCTGGTAGGGCCGGGAACACTGAAGCTTTCTTT; CDR3 protein: CASSYPGRAGNTEAFF; J gene: TRBJ1-1; V gene: TRBV11-3; clone size: few; D gene: -
CDR3 DNA: TGTGCCAGTAGTATTACAGCAGGGGAATGGGAGACCCAGTACTTC; CDR3 protein: CASSITAGEWETQYF; J gene: TRBJ2-5; V gene: TRBV19; clone size: -; D gene: -
CDR3 DNA: TGTGCCAGCTCACCACGGACTAGCGGCACAGATACGCAGTATTTT; CDR3 protein: CASSPRTSGTDTQYF; J gene: TRBJ2-3; V gene: TRBV18; clone size: -; D gene: TRBD2
CDR3 DNA: TGCGCCAGCAGCCACAGAATGAGGGCTTACGAGCAGTACTTC; CDR3 protein: CASSHRMRAYEQYF; J gene: TRBJ2-7; V gene: TRBV4-3; clone size: -; D gene: -
CDR3 DNA: TGTGCCAGCAGTGAAGAACAGGGCGATAATTCACCCCTCCACTTT; CDR3 protein: CASSEEQGDNSPLHF; J gene: TRBJ1-6; V gene: TRBV6-1; clone size: -; D gene: -
CDR3 DNA: TGCGCCACCACCATGACGGGTACGCAGTATTTT; CDR3 protein: CATTMTGTQYF; J gene: TRBJ2-3; V gene: TRBV10-2; clone size: -; D gene: -
CDR3 DNA: TGTGCCAGCAGGTATAGCGGGGCGTTCTCCTACGAGCAGTACTTC; CDR3 protein: CASRYSGAFSYEQYF; J gene: TRBJ2-7; V gene: TRBV6-5; clone size: -; D gene: TRBD2
CDR3 DNA: TGCGCCAGCAGCTTTGGGACTAGCTCCTACGAGCAGTACTTC; CDR3 protein: CASSFGTSSYEQYF; J gene: TRBJ2-7; V gene: TRBV5-1; clone size: -; D gene: TRBD2
CDR3 DNA: TGTGCCAGTAGTAGGGGAGGGCAGTCCCACCCCTATGGCTACACCTTC; CDR3 protein: CASSRGGQSHPYGYTF; J gene: TRBJ1-2; V gene: TRBV19; clone size: -; D gene: -
CDR3 DNA: TGTGCCAGCTCACCAAAGCGGGACGAGCAGTACTTC; CDR3 protein: CASSPKRDEQYF; J gene: TRBJ2-7; V gene: TRBV18; clone size: -; D gene: -
CDR3 DNA: TGTGCCAGCAGCGTACAGGGTTTAGGAAATCAGCCCCAGCATTTT; CDR3 protein: CASSVQGLGNQPQHF; J gene: TRBJ1-5; V gene: TRBV5-4; clone size: few; D gene: -
CDR3 DNA: TGTGCTAGTGGTTTGGTACTCGGAGGGGGCTCGAATCAGCCCCAGCATTTT; CDR3 protein: CASGLVLGGGSNQPQHF; J gene: TRBJ1-5; V gene: TRBV12-5; clone size: once; D gene: TRBD1
CDR3 DNA: TGCGCCAGCAGCTTGTACGGGACAGCTTCAACTAATGAAAAACTGTTTTTT; CDR3 protein: CASSLYGTASTNEKLFF; J gene: TRBJ1-4; V gene: TRBV5-1; clone size: -; D gene: TRBD1
CDR3 DNA: TGTGCCAGCTCATTCCCGGGACAGGGTATGTACAATGAGCAGTTCTTC; CDR3 protein: CASSFPGQGMYNEQFF; J gene: TRBJ2-1; V gene: TRBV18; clone size: -; D gene: TRBD1
CDR3 DNA: TGTGCCAGCAGTAAGGACAGGCCCACCTACAATGAGCAGTTCTTC; CDR3 protein: CASSKDRPTYNEQFF; J gene: TRBJ2-1; V gene: TRBV6-5; clone size: once; D gene: TRBD1
CDR3 DNA: TGCGCCAGCAGCTTGGACAGGGGTTCAGAGACCCAGTACTTC; CDR3 protein: CASSLDRGSETQYF; J gene: TRBJ2-5; V gene: TRBV5-1; clone size: -; D gene: TRBD1
CDR3 DNA: TGTGCCAGCAGTAGCAGGGGAGCGGGTGAGCAGTACTTC; CDR3 protein: CASSSRGAGEQYF; J gene: TRBJ2-7; V gene: TRBV6-2/TRBV6-3; clone size: -; D gene: -
CDR3 DNA: TGTGCCAGCAGCTTTAGCGGGATCGGGTTCACTGAAGCTTTCTTT; CDR3 protein: CASSFSGIGFTEAFF; J gene: TRBJ1-1; V gene: TRBV11-2; clone size: -; D gene: -
CDR3 DNA: TGTGCCAGCAGTCAGACTGGTGTGCAGGCCGACTCCTACGAGCAGTACTTC; CDR3 protein: CASSQTGVQADSYEQYF; J gene: TRBJ2-7; V gene: TRBV7-9; clone size: -; D gene: -
CDR3 DNA: TGTGCCAGCGGGACTCTAAGGAGCGACGAGCAGTACTTC; CDR3 protein: CASGTLRSDEQYF; J gene: TRBJ2-7; V gene: TRBV19; clone size: -; D gene: -
CDR3 DNA: TGTGCCAGCAGTCCCGGGACAGGGATCCCTGGAAAACTGTTTTTT; CDR3 protein: CASSPGTGIPGKLFF; J gene: TRBJ1-4; V gene: TRBV28; clone size: -; D gene: TRBD1
CDR3 DNA: TGTGCCAGCAGCTTAGGGACAGGGGGCCGGGACTCCTACGAGCAGTACTTC; CDR3 protein: CASSLGTGGRDSYEQYF; J gene: TRBJ2-7; V gene: TRBV11-2; clone size: -; D gene: TRBD1
CDR3 DNA: TGTGCCTGCAGGGTCAGCTCCTACGAGCAGTACTTC; CDR3 protein: CACRVSSYEQYF; J gene: TRBJ2-7; V gene: TRBV30; clone size: -; D gene: -
CDR3 DNA: TGTGCTAGTGGTTTGGCCATTTTTGCGGGAGAGCAGTACTTC; CDR3 protein: CASGLAIFAGEQYF; J gene: TRBJ2-7; V gene: TRBV12-5; clone size: -; D gene: -
CDR3 DNA: TGTGCCAGCAGTTTGGTGGCGAGCTATGGCTACACCTTC; CDR3 protein: CASSLVASYGYTF; J gene: TRBJ1-2; V gene: TRBV12-3/TRBV12-4; clone size: -; D gene: -
CDR3 DNA: TGTGCCAGCAGCTACCGCAGGGAGAGGTACGAGCAGTACTTC; CDR3 protein: CASSYRRERYEQYF; J gene: TRBJ2-7; V gene: TRBV11-2; clone size: -; D gene: -
CDR3 DNA: TGTGCCAGCAGCGCATGGGACAGGGGGTTATATGGCTACACCTTC; CDR3 protein: CASSAWDRGLYGYTF; J gene: TRBJ1-2; V gene: TRBV7-9; clone size: once; D gene: TRBD1
CDR3 DNA: TGTGCCAGCAGCTTATTAGGGGAGGACAGCGGCTACGAGCAGTACTTC; CDR3 protein: CASSLLGEDSGYEQYF; J gene: TRBJ2-7; V gene: TRBV7-8; clone size: -; D gene: -
CDR3 DNA: TGTGCCAGCAGCCGTGGGACTAGCGGGAAAACTTACCAAGAGACCCAGTACTTC; CDR3 protein: CASSRGTSGKTYQETQYF; J gene: TRBJ2-5; V gene: TRBV4-2; clone size: -; D gene: TRBD2
CDR3 DNA: TGTGCCAGCAGCAAGCGTCAGGGTCTTTTCTACGAGCAGTACTTC; CDR3 protein: CASSKRQGLFYEQYF; J gene: TRBJ2-7; V gene: TRBV6-5; clone size: few; D gene: -
CDR3 DNA: TGTGCCAGCAGCCTATCGGGGAATCAGCCCCAGCATTTT; CDR3 protein: CASSLSGNQPQHF; J gene: TRBJ1-5; V gene: TRBV6-5; clone size: once; D gene: -
CDR3 DNA: TGTGCCAGCAGCTTAGAGGGGCAGGGGAACACTGAAGCTTTCTTT; CDR3 protein: CASSLEGQGNTEAFF; J gene: TRBJ1-1; V gene: TRBV7-2; clone size: -; D gene: -
CDR3 DNA: TGTGCCAGCAGCGCGGTAACAGATACGCAGTATTTT; CDR3 protein: CASSAVTDTQYF; J gene: TRBJ2-3; V gene: TRBV9; clone size: -; D gene: -
CDR3 DNA: TGTGCCTGGAGTCGTGGACCGGGGTTTGACACTGAAGCTTTCTTT; CDR3 protein: CAWSRGPGFDTEAFF; J gene: TRBJ1-1; V gene: TRBV30; clone size: once; D gene: -
CDR3 DNA: TGTGCCAGCGACTTTAGCAATCAGCCCCAGCATTTT; CDR3 protein: CASDFSNQPQHF; J gene: TRBJ1-5; V gene: TRBV12-3/TRBV12-4; clone size: -; D gene: -
CDR3 DNA: TGTGCCAGCCTAGGGGGTCCCGCGCGTTCTAATGAAAAACTGTTTTTT; CDR3 protein: CASLGGPARSNEKLFF; J gene: TRBJ1-4; V gene: TRBV18; clone size: -; D gene: -
CDR3 DNA: TGTGCCAGCAGCTTAGGCAGCGACTACGAGCAGTACTTC; CDR3 protein: CASSLGSDYEQYF; J gene: TRBJ2-7; V gene: TRBV7-9; clone size: -; D gene: -
CDR3 DNA: TGCAGCGTTCTAGCGGGGGCGAAGACCCAGTACTTC; CDR3 protein: CSVLAGAKTQYF; J gene: TRBJ2-5; V gene: TRBV29-1; clone size: -; D gene: TRBD2
CDR3 DNA: TGTGCCAGCAGTTTATATGGGGCCCACGAGCAGTACTTC; CDR3 protein: CASSLYGAHEQYF; J gene: TRBJ2-7; V gene: TRBV28; clone size: -; D gene: -
CDR3 DNA: TGTGCCAGAAGCTTAGGCAGGGATACTCAGCCCCAGCATTTT; CDR3 protein: CARSLGRDTQPQHF; J gene: TRBJ1-5; V gene: TRBV7-5; clone size: -; D gene: -